The 30 T cell receptor beta chains reported below all come from one sample, sequenced in a study of blood T cell repertoires in COVID-19. The protocol was immunoSEQ multiplex PCR, while the TCRdb copy is restricted to in-frame clones and leaves out a portion. The sample records approximately 140,000 clones, about 88% being singletons. The sequenced material came from peripheral blood. The source is a human donor with COVID-19, enrolled during active disease. The donor label of this sample is uncertain.

The CDR3 spells CASSLGQGSYYGYTF. The CDR3 DNA follows: TGTGCCAGCAGCTTAGGACAGGGGAGCTACTATGGCTACACCTTC. The V call is TRBV11-2, the J call TRBJ1-2, with 8 bases that match TRBD1. V trimming: 1 base; J trimming: 3 bases; junction bases outside the gene matches: 4. The CDR3 consists of 15 residues. Germline CDR1 is SGHAT and CDR2 is FQNNGV.

The V and J genes are TRBV18 and TRBJ1-5; 7 nucleotides line up with TRBD1. Trimming removed 4 bases from V and 0 bases from J; junction bases left unmatched: 6. The germline V gene encodes CDR1 KGHSH and CDR2 LQKENI. This CDR3 is 16 amino acids long. CDR3 amino acids: CASSQGQVNSNQPQHF. In DNA form, the CDR3 reads TGTGCCAGCTCACAAGGACAGGTGAATAGCAATCAGCCCCAGCATTTT.

The chain links TRBV23-1 to TRBJ1-2; weak D call: TRBD1 (5 bases). TRBV23-1 is noted as an ORF with a role that remains uncertain. The V gene lost 0 bases and the J gene lost 4 bases, with 12 bases spanning the gap. The CDR3 has 15 amino acids. The CDR3 region is CASSQSWQGCYGYTF. In DNA form, the CDR3 reads TGCGCCAGCAGTCAATCGTGGCAGGGCTGCTATGGCTACACCTTC.

The chain employs TRBV29-1 and TRBJ2-2; 12 bases line up with TRBD2. J gave up 1 base and V 5 bases, and 2 bases lay outside the gene matches. CDR1 SQVTM and CDR2 ANQGSEA come from the germline V gene. The CDR3 contains 15 residues. The CDR3: CSVPGLAGNTGELFF. CDR3 DNA sequence: TGCAGCGTTCCGGGACTAGCGGGGAACACCGGGGAGCTGTTTTTT.

V and J are TRBV6-5 and TRBJ2-5; possible D gene TRBD2, 5 bases. Trimming shortened V by 1 base and J by 4 bases, and 13 bases separated the two germline ends. CDR1 is MNHEY and CDR2 is SVGAGI in the germline V gene. The CDR3 covers 15 residues. The CDR3, as DNA: TGTGCCAGCAGTTACTACGCCAGCGCGGGAGAGACCCAGTACTTC. Encoded protein: CASSYYASAGETQYF.

CDR3 nucleotides: TGCAGTGCTAGTGGCGGCGTTCAGCCACTGCAAGAGACCCAGTACTTC. Protein: CSASGGVQPLQETQYF. The V call is TRBV20-1, the J call TRBJ2-5; the D is unclear. CDR3 length: 16 residues. V shed 3 bases and J shed 2 bases, with 19 bases lying between them. Germline loops: CDR1 DFQATT, CDR2 SNEGSKA (reference sequence).

The chain links TRBV6-1 to TRBJ1-1; D is possibly TRBD1 (5 bases). Trimming removed 0 bases at V and 7 bases at J, with 15 bases between. The CDR3 spans 15 residues. Germline assignment: CDR1 MNHNS and CDR2 SASEGT. CDR3 sequence: CASSEAATGEGEAFF. In DNA form, the CDR3 reads TGTGCCAGCAGTGAAGCCGCGACGGGGGAGGGTGAAGCTTTCTTT.

J is TRBJ1-3 and V is TRBV19, with D uncertain. With 1 base removed from V and 3 bases from J, the gap between germline ends came to 10 bases. The germline V gene has CDR1 LNHDA and CDR2 SQIVND (reference sequence). The length of the CDR3 is 15 residues. The CDR3: CASSIGQVFGNTIYF. The DNA for the CDR3 is TGTGCCAGTAGTATAGGCCAGGTCTTTGGAAACACCATATATTTT.

The count of this clone is one. CDR3 coding DNA: TGTGCCAGCAGCGTAGCGGTGACAGAAGCCACAGATACGCAGTATTTT. Protein sequence: CASSVAVTEATDTQYF. The chain links TRBV9 to TRBJ2-3; D might be TRBD1 (5 bases). The CDR3 consists of 16 residues. CDR1 and CDR2 from the germline V gene are SGDLS and YYNGEE. V was cut by 0 bases and J by 2 bases, with 13 bases left in between. Full variable domain (remainder filled in from reference TRBV9 and TRBJ2-3): DSGVTQTPKHLITATGQRVTLRCSPRSGDLSVYWYQQSLDQGLQFLIQYYNGEERAKGNILERFSAQQFPDLHSELNLSSLELGDSALYFCASSVAVTEATDTQYFGPGTRLTVL.

The chain carries TRBV18 and TRBJ1-1; 12 nucleotides agree with TRBD1. Germline CDR1 reads KGHSH; CDR2 reads LQKENI. V was pared by 8 bases and J by 5 bases, with 6 bases of the junction left unmatched. This CDR3 is 14 amino acids long. CDR3 nucleotides: TGTGCCAGCCACCGGGACAGGGGGCGTACTGAAGCTTTCTTT. Translated: CASHRDRGRTEAFF.

The chain employs TRBV19 and TRBJ1-5; 9 bases map to TRBD1. Germline V gene data show CDR1 as LNHDA and CDR2 as SQIVND (reference sequence). This CDR3 is 13 amino acids long. With 6 bases clipped from V and 7 bases from J, the junction kept 4 bases outside the gene matches. CDR3 protein: CASSGTGKQPQHF. The CDR3 region has the DNA TGTGCCAGTAGCGGGACAGGGAAGCAGCCCCAGCATTTT.

The chain carries TRBV5-4 and TRBJ2-7; TRBD1 is a possible D gene (6 bases). CDR3 length equals 13 residues. V shed 2 bases and J shed 6 bases, with 12 bases lying between them. CDR1 is SGHNT and CDR2 is YYREEE in the germline V gene (reference sequence). This chain's CDR3 is CASSFQGSVEQYF. DNA for the CDR3: TGTGCCAGCAGCTTTCAGGGGTCCGTCGAGCAGTACTTC.

This chain uses TRBV14 with TRBJ1-2; TRBD1 matches 7 bases. Germline CDR1 is SGHDN and CDR2 is FVKESK. The V gene end was trimmed by 2 bases and the J gene end by 4 bases; junction bases not matched to a gene: 10. This CDR3 contains 16 residues. The CDR3 bases are TGTGCCAGCAGCCAACTCCAGGTGGGACAGAGCTATGGCTACACCTTC. Its translation: CASSQLQVGQSYGYTF. Looking up the rest from reference TRBV14 and TRBJ1-2 gives the full variable domain: EAGVTQFPSHSVIEKGQTVTLRCDPISGHDNLYWYRRVMGKEIKFLLHFVKESKQDESGMPNNRFLAERTGGTYSTLKVQPAELEDSGVYFCASSQLQVGQSYGYTFGSGTRLTVV.

The CDR3 region has the DNA TGTGCCAGCAGCTCTCCCTCCACAATTACGCAGTATTTT. It translates to CASSSPSTITQYF. The rearrangement uses TRBV11-2 and TRBJ2-3; D is unresolved. Germline V CDR1 and CDR2: SGHAT, FQNNGV. The CDR3 length is 13 residues. The V gene lost 4 bases and the J gene lost 8 bases, with 13 bases spanning the gap.

The chain carries TRBV2 and TRBJ1-5; 8 nucleotides agree with TRBD1. The trim removed 7 bases at V and 6 bases at J, leaving 8 bases unmatched. The germline CDR1 and CDR2 sequences are SNHLY and FYNNEI. The CDR3 consists of 14 residues. The DNA for the CDR3 is TGTGCCAGCATAGGACAGGGTGGTAGTCAGCCCCAGCATTTT. The encoded protein is CASIGQGGSQPQHF. Complete variable domain (other parts from reference TRBV2 and TRBJ1-5): EPEVTQTPSHQVTQMGQEVILRCVPISNHLYFYWYRQILGQKVEFLVSFYNNEISEKSEIFDDQFSVERPDGSNFTLKIRSTKLEDSAMYFCASIGQGGSQPQHFGDGTRLSIL.

This chain joins TRBV5-4 and TRBJ2-7, with D unresolved. Trimming shortened V by 4 bases and J by 5 bases, and 16 bases separated the two germline ends. The CDR3 sequence is 14 residues long. Germline CDR1 is SGHNT and CDR2 is YYREEE (reference sequence). The DNA of the CDR3 is TGTGCCAGCAGCCCCGAGCGAGTTTCGGACGAGCAGTACTTC. Encoded protein: CASSPERVSDEQYF.

In its sample, this clone was seen a few times. This sequence joins TRBV19 and TRBJ1-3; TRBD1 is a possible D gene (5 bases). The CDR3 runs to 14 residues. Trimming took 5 bases from V and 4 from J, leaving 12 bases between them. Per the germline V gene, CDR1 is LNHDA and CDR2 is SQIVND (reference sequence). As DNA, the CDR3 is TGTGCCAGTAGTCAGGGTTTGGGAGGAAACACCATATATTTT. This codes for CASSQGLGGNTIYF.

This clone was found once. J is TRBJ2-1 and V is TRBV5-1, with 7 bases lining up with TRBD2. Germline V CDR1 and CDR2: SGHRS, YFSETQ. The CDR3 consists of 15 residues. The V segment lost 9 bases and the J segment 0 bases; nucleotides outside the gene matches: 9. CDR3 coding DNA: TGCGCCACCCGGGGGGAGTGGAGCTCCTACAATGAGCAGTTCTTC. It specifies CATRGEWSSYNEQFF.

The chain couples TRBV2 to TRBJ1-1; TRBD1 aligns across 7 bases. J lost 5 bases, V lost 4 bases, and 7 bases had no gene match. This CDR3 region has 14 residues. Germline V lookup: CDR1 SNHLY, CDR2 FYNNEI. CDR3 nucleotides: TGTGCCAGCAGTGGCAACAGGGGATGGACTGAAGCTTTCTTT. Translated: CASSGNRGWTEAFF.

V is TRBV27 and J is TRBJ2-7, with 9 bases lining up with TRBD2. After removal of 4 bases from V and 5 bases from J, the junction contained 6 bases not matched to a gene. CDR3 size: 14 residues. CDR1 and CDR2 from the germline V gene are MNHEY and SMNVEV (reference sequence). CDR3 sequence reads: CASSSGTSTNEQYF. In DNA, the CDR3 is TGTGCCAGCAGTTCCGGGACTAGCACTAACGAGCAGTACTTC.

Only one count was recorded for this clone. V is TRBV28 and J is TRBJ2-3; 10 bases align to TRBD1. The V gene end was trimmed by 7 bases and the J gene end by 4 bases; junction bases not matched to a gene: 11. The CDR3 spans 16 residues. The germline V gene has CDR1 MDHEN and CDR2 SYDVKM. The CDR3 bases are TGTGCCAGCACCACCCTCGCGGACAGGGGGTCAGATACGCAGTATTTT. As protein: CASTTLADRGSDTQYF.

V gene TRBV10-1 combines with J gene TRBJ2-4; tentatively, D is TRBD2 (5 bases). Germline loops: CDR1 WNHNN, CDR2 SYGVQD (reference sequence). This CDR3 has 13 residues. CDR3 loop: CSKRRFSPHIQYF. The CDR3, as DNA: TGCTCAAAGAGGAGGTTTTCTCCTCACATTCAGTACTTC.

This chain joins TRBV7-2 and TRBJ2-5; TRBD2 matches at 7 bases. Trimming removed 1 base from V and 4 bases from J; junction bases left unmatched: 9. This CDR3 has 16 residues. Germline values: CDR1 SGHTA, CDR2 FQGNSA. The DNA of the CDR3 is TGTGCCAGCAGCTTAGTGGGGAGGGGAGGACGAGAGACCCAGTACTTC. It is translated as CASSLVGRGGRETQYF.

V is TRBV7-6 and J is TRBJ2-5; D call uncertain. Germline CDR1 and CDR2: SGHVS and FNYEAQ. This CDR3 region has 13 residues. The V end was cut by 7 bases, the J end by 1 base, with 10 bases between. The CDR3 is CASTTPGQETQYF. The CDR3 DNA reads as TGTGCCAGCACCACCCCGGGCCAAGAGACCCAGTACTTC.

The chain has TRBV7-9 and TRBJ2-3; a weak D match, TRBD2 (6 bases). V lost 1 base, J lost 1 base, and 15 bases lay in between. CDR1 is SEHNR and CDR2 is FQNEAQ in the germline V gene (reference sequence). This CDR3 has 17 amino acids. CDR3 region: CASSLGAEGIGTDTQYF. CDR3 in DNA: TGTGCCAGCAGCTTAGGGGCGGAGGGGATCGGCACAGATACGCAGTATTTT.

This chain links TRBV12-3 or TRBV12-4 with TRBJ2-7; TRBD1 is a possible D gene (5 bases). The germline V and J ends were trimmed by 6 bases and 4 bases, with 7 bases remaining between them. The CDR3 runs 11 residues. The CDR3 reads CASSQGYEQYF. CDR3 in DNA: TGTGCCAGCAGCCAGGGTTACGAGCAGTACTTC.

A single count supports this clone. The chain carries TRBV4-1 and TRBJ2-7, with D maybe TRBD1 (6 bases). The V and J ends lost 3 bases and 4 bases respectively, with 10 bases between them. CDR1 and CDR2 (germline): MGHRA, YSYEKL. The CDR3 runs 13 residues. CDR3 in amino acids: CASSHPTGYEQYF. The DNA for the CDR3 is TGCGCCAGCAGCCACCCGACAGGATACGAGCAGTACTTC.

The chain joins TRBV19 to TRBJ1-4; D gene ambiguous. Germline V gene data show CDR1 as LNHDA and CDR2 as SQIVND (reference sequence). This CDR3 spans 15 amino acids. V was pared by 2 bases and J by 0 bases, with 7 bases between. The CDR3 reads CASSISGPTNEKLFF. CDR3 DNA: TGTGCCAGTAGTATAAGTGGGCCAACTAATGAAAAACTGTTTTTT.

The chain combines TRBV4-2 with TRBJ2-5, with TRBD2 matching over 12 bases. Germline-derived CDR1 and CDR2 are LGHNA and YNFKEQ. The CDR3 is 17 amino acids. V gave up 1 base and J gave up 1 base; unmatched junction bases: 4. The CDR3 DNA reads TGTGCCAGCAGCCAAGCTAGCGGGGGGGCTTTCCAAGAGACCCAGTACTTC. It encodes CASSQASGGAFQETQYF.

The chain links TRBV5-1 to TRBJ1-2; TRBD1 aligns across 7 bases. Trimming removed 4 bases from V and 3 bases from J; junction bases left unmatched: 6. Germline V gene sequence: CDR1 SGHRS, CDR2 YFSETQ. The CDR3 consists of 14 residues. In DNA form, the CDR3 reads TGCGCCAGCAGCAGGGGGCAAATCGACTATGGCTACACCTTC. Its protein is CASSRGQIDYGYTF.